What follows is one T cell receptor beta chain and its context. The sample belongs to a study of T-cell reconstitution after alpha-beta-depleted transplantation in children. The CDR3 extends over 15 amino acids. Germline CDR1 reads SQVTM; CDR2 reads ANQGSEA. The V segment lost 6 bases and the J segment 3 bases; nucleotides outside the gene matches: 9. As it was prepared, the TCRbeta library received unique molecular identifiers. TCRdb fed the PCR reads into MiXCR, producing one record per CDR3 protein. This table holds approximately 270,000 distinct CDR3 sequences, about a tenth found once. The receptor was derived from a human donor who donated a stem cell graft to a child with SCID. This chain links TRBV29-1 with TRBJ2-1, with 9 positions matching TRBD1. The sample here was PBMCs from the stem cell graft donor, taken from the stem cell graft. CDR3 in amino acids: CSVVLPGQGYNEQFF. The CDR3, as DNA: TGCAGCGTGGTCCTTCCGGGACAGGGCTACAATGAGCAGTTCTTC.